What follows are 14 T cell receptor beta chains derived from one specimen sequenced in a study of blood T cell repertoires in COVID-19. Some clones are missing from TCRdb's copy, which holds only in-frame ones; the method was immunoSEQ multiplex PCR. In the table there are 200,000 to 250,000 clones, around 89% of which are singletons. What was sequenced was PBMCs or T cells enriched from blood (not recorded which). The receptor source for this set is a woman between 25 and 40 years old who had recovered from COVID-19.

V and J are TRBV7-2 and TRBJ1-5, with a tentative D call TRBD1 (6 bases). This CDR3 contains 14 residues. The V gene lost 5 bases and the J gene lost 6 bases, with 14 bases spanning the gap. Germline-derived CDR1 and CDR2 are SGHTA and FQGNSA. The DNA for the CDR3 is TGTGCCAGCAGCGCCTCAGGGGCTCGTCAGCCCCAGCATTTT. It specifies CASSASGARQPQHF.

This clone appeared many times. The rearrangement uses TRBV7-9 and TRBJ2-2, with 9 bases identical to TRBD2. The germline CDR1 and CDR2 sequences are SEHNR and FQNEAQ (reference sequence). J lost 1 base, V lost 1 base, and 4 bases had no gene match. The CDR3 has 17 residues. The CDR3 sequence: CASSLGGGALNTGELFF. In DNA, the CDR3 is TGTGCCAGCAGCTTAGGCGGGGGGGCTCTGAACACCGGGGAGCTGTTTTTT.

The chain is built from TRBV5-5 and TRBJ1-2; TRBD1 agrees at 11 bases. V lost 2 bases to trimming and J lost 4 bases; unmatched junction nucleotides: 4. This CDR3 is 15 amino acids long. The germline V gene encodes CDR1 SGHKS and CDR2 YYEKEE (reference sequence). The CDR3 sequence: CASSFEGTGGYGYTF. The CDR3 DNA sequence: TGTGCCAGCAGCTTCGAAGGGACAGGGGGCTATGGCTACACCTTC.

V is TRBV12-3 or TRBV12-4 and J is TRBJ2-7; D is possibly TRBD1 (6 bases). Trimming pared 8 bases from V and 4 bases from J, leaving 15 bases between. The CDR3 has 13 residues. CDR3 residues: CASAGDFGYEQYF. DNA for the CDR3: TGTGCCAGCGCAGGGGATTTCGGTTACGAGCAGTACTTC.

The chain uses TRBV7-9 and TRBJ2-1; the match to TRBD2 covers 10 bases. The CDR3 consists of 19 residues. The trim removed 4 bases at V and 0 bases at J, leaving 12 bases unmatched. From germline, CDR1 is SEHNR and CDR2 FQNEAQ (reference sequence). The CDR3 nucleotides are TGTGCCAGCAGCTGGACTAGCGGCGCACAACCTAGCTCCTACAATGAGCAGTTCTTC. Translation: CASSWTSGAQPSSYNEQFF. Based on the CDR3 plus reference TRBV7-9 and TRBJ2-1, the full variable domain is DTGVSQNPRHKITKRGQNVTFRCDPISEHNRLYWYRQTLGQGPEFLTYFQNEAQLEKSRLLSDRFSAERPKGSFSTLEIQRTEQGDSAMYLCASSWTSGAQPSSYNEQFFGPGTRLTVL.

The chain couples TRBV7-7 to TRBJ2-5; D may be TRBD1 (5 bases). V gave up 5 bases and J gave up 4 bases, with 20 bases separating them. This CDR3 is built from 16 residues. The germline V gene encodes CDR1 SSHAT and CDR2 FNYEAQ (reference sequence). The CDR3 loop is CASSPTDGQGGETQYF. The CDR3 DNA is TGTGCCAGCAGCCCAACAGACGGACAAGGCGGAGAGACCCAGTACTTC.

This sequence joins TRBV6-5 and TRBJ2-3; D perhaps matches TRBD1 (6 bases). Germline CDR1 and CDR2: MNHEY and SVGAGI. Trimming took off 10 bases at V and 0 bases at J, with 17 bases between the two ends. There are 15 residues in the CDR3. In nucleotides, the CDR3 is TGTGCCACCACCAGGGGCGCAATTAGCACAGATACGCAGTATTTT. Encoded protein: CATTRGAISTDTQYF.

V gene TRBV5-5 combines with J gene TRBJ1-1; TRBD1 might be the D (5 bases). Trimming left V 0 bases short and J 1 base short, with 10 bases between. The CDR3 totals 15 residues. Per the germline V gene, CDR1 is SGHKS and CDR2 is YYEKEE (reference sequence). CDR3 loop: CASSLEGGGNTEAFF. The CDR3 coding sequence is TGTGCCAGCAGCTTGGAGGGCGGGGGGAACACTGAAGCTTTCTTT.

This clone was found once. This chain joins TRBV2 and TRBJ2-7; perhaps TRBD1 as D (6 bases). The CDR3 is 15 residues long. Trimming removed 2 bases from V and 1 base from J, with 12 bases in between. The germline V gene has CDR1 SNHLY and CDR2 FYNNEI. The CDR3 DNA reads as TGTGCCAGCAGTGAAATACAGGGATTATCCTACGAGCAGTACTTC. This codes for CASSEIQGLSYEQYF.

The chain combines TRBV7-6 with TRBJ1-2; D ambiguous. From germline, CDR1 is SGHVS and CDR2 FNYEAQ. The CDR3 has 15 residues. The V and J ends lost 5 bases and 4 bases respectively, with 17 bases between them. The CDR3 DNA sequence: TGTGCCAGCAGCCTCCAACGGGAAGCATCCTATGGCTACACCTTC. Translated, it gives CASSLQREASYGYTF.

The chain carries TRBV5-3 and TRBJ2-7; D is possibly TRBD1 (6 bases). TRBV5-3 is an ORF, with its function uncertain. The V end was cut by 4 bases, the J end by 0 bases, with 11 bases between. The CDR3 totals 14 residues. CDR3 sequence: CARSRRDISYEQYF. CDR3 nucleotides: TGTGCCAGAAGCCGACGGGACATCTCCTACGAGCAGTACTTC.

The chain combines TRBV9 with TRBJ1-1, with 8 bases that match TRBD1. The CDR3 spans 17 residues. The germline gives CDR1 SGDLS, CDR2 YYNGEE. Losses at the gene ends were 4 bases for V and 8 bases for J; bases not matched to a gene: 19. The CDR3 loop is CASSFIPGQVYLPEAFF. CDR3 nucleotide sequence: TGTGCCAGCAGCTTCATCCCGGGACAGGTATATCTTCCCGAAGCTTTCTTT.

The chain recombines TRBV3-1 (or the pseudogene TRBV3-2) with TRBJ2-3, with 7 bases lining up with TRBD2. Trimming removed 4 bases from V and 0 bases from J; junction bases left unmatched: 4. The CDR3 is 15 residues long. Germline lookup yields CDR1 LGHDT and CDR2 YNNKEL (reference sequence). Here the CDR3 DNA reads TGTGCCAGCAGCCCCTGGCGGGGGAGCACAGATACGCAGTATTTT. Its protein product is CASSPWRGSTDTQYF.

This clone was observed once. V gene TRBV4-1 combines with J gene TRBJ2-1; 9 nucleotides line up with TRBD1. Germline-derived CDR1 and CDR2 are MGHRA and YSYEKL. V was pared by 3 bases and J by 8 bases, with 2 bases of the junction left unmatched. There are 13 residues in the CDR3. The CDR3: CASSQDRGDEQFF. The CDR3 region has the DNA TGCGCCAGCAGCCAGGACAGGGGCGATGAGCAGTTCTTC.